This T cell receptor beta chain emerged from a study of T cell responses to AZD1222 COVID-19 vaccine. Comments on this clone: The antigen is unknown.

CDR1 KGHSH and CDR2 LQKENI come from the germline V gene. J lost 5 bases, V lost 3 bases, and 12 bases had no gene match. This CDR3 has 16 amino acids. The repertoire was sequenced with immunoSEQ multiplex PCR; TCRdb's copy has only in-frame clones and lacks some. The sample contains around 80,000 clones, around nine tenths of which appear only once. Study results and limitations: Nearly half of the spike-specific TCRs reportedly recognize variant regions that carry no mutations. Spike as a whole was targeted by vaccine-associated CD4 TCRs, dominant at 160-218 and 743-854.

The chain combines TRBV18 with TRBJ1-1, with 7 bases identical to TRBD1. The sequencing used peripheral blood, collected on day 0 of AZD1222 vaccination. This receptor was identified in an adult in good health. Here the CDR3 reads CASSPGAGGWGTEAFF. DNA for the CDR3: TGTGCCAGCTCACCGGGCGCAGGGGGTTGGGGAACTGAAGCTTTCTTT.